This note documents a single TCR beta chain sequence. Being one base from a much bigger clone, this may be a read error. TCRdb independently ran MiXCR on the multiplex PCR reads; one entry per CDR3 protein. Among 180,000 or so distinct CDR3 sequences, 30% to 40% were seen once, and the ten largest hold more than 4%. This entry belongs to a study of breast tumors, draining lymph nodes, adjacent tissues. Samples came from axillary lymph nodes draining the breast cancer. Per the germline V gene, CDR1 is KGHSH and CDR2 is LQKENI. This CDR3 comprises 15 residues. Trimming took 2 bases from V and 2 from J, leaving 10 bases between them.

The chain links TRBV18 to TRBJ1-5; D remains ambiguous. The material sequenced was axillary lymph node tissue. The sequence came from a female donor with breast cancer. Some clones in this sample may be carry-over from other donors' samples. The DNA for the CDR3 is TGTGCCAGCTCACCAGTGACCGTGGGCAATCAGCCCCAGCATTTT. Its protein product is CASSPVTVGNQPQHF.